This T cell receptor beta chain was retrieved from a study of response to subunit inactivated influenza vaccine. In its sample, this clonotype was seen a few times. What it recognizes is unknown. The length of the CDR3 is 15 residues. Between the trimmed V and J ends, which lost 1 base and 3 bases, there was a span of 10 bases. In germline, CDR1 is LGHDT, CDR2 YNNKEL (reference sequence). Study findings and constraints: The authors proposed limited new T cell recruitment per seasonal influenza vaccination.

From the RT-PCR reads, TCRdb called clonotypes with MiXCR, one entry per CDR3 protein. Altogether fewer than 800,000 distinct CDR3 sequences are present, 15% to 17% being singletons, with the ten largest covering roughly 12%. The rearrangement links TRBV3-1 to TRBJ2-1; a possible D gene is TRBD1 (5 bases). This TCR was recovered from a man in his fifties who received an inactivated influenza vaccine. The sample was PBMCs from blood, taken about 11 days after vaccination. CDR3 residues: CASSQAGQGYNEQFF. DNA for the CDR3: TGTGCCAGCAGCCAAGCTGGCCAGGGCTACAATGAGCAGTTCTTC.